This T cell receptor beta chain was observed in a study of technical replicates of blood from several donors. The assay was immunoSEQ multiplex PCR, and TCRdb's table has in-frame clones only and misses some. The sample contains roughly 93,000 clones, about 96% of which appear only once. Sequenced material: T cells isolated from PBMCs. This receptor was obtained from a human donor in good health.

CDR3 in DNA: TGTGCCAGCAGCTTAGACAGCACCGGGGAGCTGTTTTTT. Translating gives CASSLDSTGELFF. V usage is TRBV7-6 and J usage is TRBJ2-2; D gene uncertain. V was cut by 1 base and J by 4 bases, with 4 bases left in between. CDR3 length equals 13 residues. Germline V gives CDR1 SGHVS, CDR2 FNYEAQ.